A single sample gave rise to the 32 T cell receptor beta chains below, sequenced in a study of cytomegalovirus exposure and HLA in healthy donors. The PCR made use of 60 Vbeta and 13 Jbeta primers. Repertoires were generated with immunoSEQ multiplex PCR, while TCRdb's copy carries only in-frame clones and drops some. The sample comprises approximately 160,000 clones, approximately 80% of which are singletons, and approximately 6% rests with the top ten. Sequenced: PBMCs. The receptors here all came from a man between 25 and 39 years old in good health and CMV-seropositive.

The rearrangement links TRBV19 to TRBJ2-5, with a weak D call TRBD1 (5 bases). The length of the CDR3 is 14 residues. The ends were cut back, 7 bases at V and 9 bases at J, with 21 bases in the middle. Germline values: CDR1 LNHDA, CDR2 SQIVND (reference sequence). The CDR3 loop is CASKGDTGPQAQYF. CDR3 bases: TGTGCCAGTAAAGGGGATACAGGTCCCCAGGCCCAGTACTTC.

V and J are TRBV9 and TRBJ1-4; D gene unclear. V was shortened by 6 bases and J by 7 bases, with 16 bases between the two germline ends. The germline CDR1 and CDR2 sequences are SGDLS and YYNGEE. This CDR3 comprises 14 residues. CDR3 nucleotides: TGTGCCAGCACCGACTCCCTCCCCCCTGAAAAACTGTTTTTT. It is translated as CASTDSLPPEKLFF.

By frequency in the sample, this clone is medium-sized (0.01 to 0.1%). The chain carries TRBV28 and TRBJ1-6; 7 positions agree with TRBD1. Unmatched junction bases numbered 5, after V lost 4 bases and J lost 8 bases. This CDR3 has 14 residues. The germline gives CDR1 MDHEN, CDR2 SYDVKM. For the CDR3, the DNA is TGTGCCAGCAGTTGGGACAGTCTTGATTCACCCCTCCACTTT. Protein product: CASSWDSLDSPLHF.

CDR3 DNA sequence: TGTGCCAGCAGTTTTGAGGGATCCTACAATGAGCAGTTCTTC. Amino acids: CASSFEGSYNEQFF. The rearrangement uses TRBV28 and TRBJ2-1, with D possibly matching TRBD2 (5 bases). Germline CDR1 and CDR2: MDHEN and SYDVKM. There are 14 residues in the CDR3. The V end was cut by 3 bases, the J end by 1 base, with 7 bases between.

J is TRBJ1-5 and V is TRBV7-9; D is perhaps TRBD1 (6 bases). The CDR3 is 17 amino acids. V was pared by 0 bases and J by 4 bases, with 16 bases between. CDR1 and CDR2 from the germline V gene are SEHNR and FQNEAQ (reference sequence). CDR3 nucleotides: TGTGCCAGCAGCTTAGCGCCGGGGGGCGTGAGGAATCAGCCCCAGCATTTT. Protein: CASSLAPGGVRNQPQHF.

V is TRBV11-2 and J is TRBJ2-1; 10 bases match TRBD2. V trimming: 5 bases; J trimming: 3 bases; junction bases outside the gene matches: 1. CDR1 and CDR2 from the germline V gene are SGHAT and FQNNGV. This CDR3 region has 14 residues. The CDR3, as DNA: TGTGCCAGCAGCAGGACTAGCGGCTACAATGAGCAGTTCTTC. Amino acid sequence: CASSRTSGYNEQFF.

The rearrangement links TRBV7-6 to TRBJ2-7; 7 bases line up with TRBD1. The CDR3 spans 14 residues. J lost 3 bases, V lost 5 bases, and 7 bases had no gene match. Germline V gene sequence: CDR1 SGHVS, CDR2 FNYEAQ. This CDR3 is CASSPRQGYYEQYF. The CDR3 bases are TGTGCCAGCAGCCCGAGACAGGGATACTACGAGCAGTACTTC. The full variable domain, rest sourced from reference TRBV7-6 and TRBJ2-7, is GAGVSQSPRYKVTKRGQDVALRCDPISGHVSLYWYRQALGQGPEFLTYFNYEAQQDKSGLPNDRFSAERPEGSISTLTIQRTEQRDSAMYRCASSPRQGYYEQYFGPGTRLTVT.

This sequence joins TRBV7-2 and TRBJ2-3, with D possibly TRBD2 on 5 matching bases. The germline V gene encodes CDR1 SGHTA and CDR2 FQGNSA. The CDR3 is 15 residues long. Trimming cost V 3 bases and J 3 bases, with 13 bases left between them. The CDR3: CASSLTLTGTDTQYF. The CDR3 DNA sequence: TGTGCCAGCAGCTTGACGTTGACGGGAACAGATACGCAGTATTTT. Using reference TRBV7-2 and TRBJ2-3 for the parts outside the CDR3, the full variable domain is GAGVSQSPSNKVTEKGKDVELRCDPISGHTALYWYRQSLGQGLEFLIYFQGNSAPDKSGLPSDRFSAERTGGSVSTLTIQRTQQEDSAVYLCASSLTLTGTDTQYFGPGTRLTVL.

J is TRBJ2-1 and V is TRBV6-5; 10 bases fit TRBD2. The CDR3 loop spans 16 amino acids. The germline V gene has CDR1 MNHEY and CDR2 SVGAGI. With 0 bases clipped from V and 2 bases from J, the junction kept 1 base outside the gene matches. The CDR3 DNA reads TGTGCCAGCAGTTACTCGACTAGCGGGCCCTACAATGAGCAGTTCTTC. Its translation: CASSYSTSGPYNEQFF.

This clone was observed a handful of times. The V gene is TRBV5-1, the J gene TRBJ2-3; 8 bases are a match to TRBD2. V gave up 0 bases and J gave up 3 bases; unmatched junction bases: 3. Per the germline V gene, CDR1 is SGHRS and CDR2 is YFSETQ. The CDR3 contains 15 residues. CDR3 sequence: CASSLGGLGTDTQYF. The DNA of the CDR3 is TGCGCCAGCAGCTTGGGGGGACTAGGTACAGATACGCAGTATTTT.

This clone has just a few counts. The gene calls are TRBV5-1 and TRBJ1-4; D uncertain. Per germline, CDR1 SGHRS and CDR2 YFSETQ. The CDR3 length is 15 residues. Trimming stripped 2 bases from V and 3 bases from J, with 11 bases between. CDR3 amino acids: CASSFSGGPNEKLFF. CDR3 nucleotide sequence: TGCGCCAGCAGCTTCTCAGGAGGTCCTAATGAAAAACTGTTTTTT.

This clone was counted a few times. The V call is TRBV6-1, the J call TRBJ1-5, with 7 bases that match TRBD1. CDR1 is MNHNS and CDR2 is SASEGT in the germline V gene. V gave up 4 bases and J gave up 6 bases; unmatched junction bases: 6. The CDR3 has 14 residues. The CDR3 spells CASSARGMGQPQHF. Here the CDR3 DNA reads TGTGCCAGCAGTGCCAGGGGGATGGGTCAGCCCCAGCATTTT.

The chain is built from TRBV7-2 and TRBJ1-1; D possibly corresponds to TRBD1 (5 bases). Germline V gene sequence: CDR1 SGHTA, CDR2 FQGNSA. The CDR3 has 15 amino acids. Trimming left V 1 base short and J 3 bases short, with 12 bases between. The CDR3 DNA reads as TGTGCCAGCAGCTTAGGCGGAGGGGCGTACACTGAAGCTTTCTTT. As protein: CASSLGGGAYTEAFF.

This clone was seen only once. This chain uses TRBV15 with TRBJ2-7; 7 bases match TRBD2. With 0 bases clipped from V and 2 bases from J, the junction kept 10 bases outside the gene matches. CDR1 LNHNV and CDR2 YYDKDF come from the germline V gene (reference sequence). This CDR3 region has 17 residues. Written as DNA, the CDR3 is TGTGCCACCAGCAGAGATCAGACTGGCGGGAGTACCTACGAGCAGTACTTC. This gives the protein CATSRDQTGGSTYEQYF.

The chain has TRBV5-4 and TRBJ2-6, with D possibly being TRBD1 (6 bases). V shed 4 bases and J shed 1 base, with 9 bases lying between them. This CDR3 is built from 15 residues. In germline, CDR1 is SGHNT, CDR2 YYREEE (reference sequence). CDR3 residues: CASSPQGSGANVLTF. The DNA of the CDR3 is TGTGCCAGCAGCCCCCAGGGGTCTGGGGCCAACGTCCTGACTTTC.

CDR3 in amino acids: CASSLAGTQETQYF. CDR3 DNA: TGTGCCAGCAGCTTAGCGGGTACCCAAGAGACCCAGTACTTC. The rearrangement uses TRBV13 and TRBJ2-5; D is unclear. V was clipped by 1 base and J by 1 base, with 7 bases between them. Per germline, CDR1 PRHDT and CDR2 FYEKMQ (reference sequence). There are 14 residues in the CDR3. Based on the CDR3 plus reference TRBV13 and TRBJ2-5, the full variable domain is AAGVIQSPRHLIKEKRETATLKCYPIPRHDTVYWYQQGPGQDPQFLISFYEKMQSDKGSIPDRFSAQQFSDYHSELNMSSLELGDSALYFCASSLAGTQETQYFGPGTRLLVL.

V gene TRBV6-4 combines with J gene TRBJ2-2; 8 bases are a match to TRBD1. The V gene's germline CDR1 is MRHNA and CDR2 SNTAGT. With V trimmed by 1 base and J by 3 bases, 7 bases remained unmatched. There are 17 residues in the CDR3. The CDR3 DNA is TGTGCCAGCAGTGACTTCAGGACAGGGACATACACCGGGGAGCTGTTTTTT. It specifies CASSDFRTGTYTGELFF.

In nucleotides, the CDR3 is TGCGCCAGCAGCTATTTGTCGGGGGAGCAGTTCTTC. Residues: CASSYLSGEQFF. This rearrangement joins TRBV5-1 to TRBJ2-1, with D possibly matching TRBD2 (5 bases). CDR1 is SGHRS and CDR2 is YFSETQ in the germline V gene. The germline V and J ends were trimmed by 3 bases and 10 bases, with 11 bases remaining between them. The CDR3 runs 12 residues.

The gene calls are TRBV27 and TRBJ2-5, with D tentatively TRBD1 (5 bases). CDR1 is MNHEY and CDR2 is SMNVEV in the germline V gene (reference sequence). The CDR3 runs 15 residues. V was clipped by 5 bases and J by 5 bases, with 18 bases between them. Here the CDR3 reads CASSRWTSDLETQYF. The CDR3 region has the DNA TGTGCCAGCAGTCGGTGGACATCGGATCTTGAGACCCAGTACTTC.

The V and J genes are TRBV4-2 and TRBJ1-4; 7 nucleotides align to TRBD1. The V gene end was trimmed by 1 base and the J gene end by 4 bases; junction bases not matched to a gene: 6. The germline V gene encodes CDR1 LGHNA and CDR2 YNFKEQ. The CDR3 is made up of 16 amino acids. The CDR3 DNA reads TGTGCCAGCAGCCAAGGCAGGGGGGAAGGTAATGAAAAACTGTTTTTT. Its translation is CASSQGRGEGNEKLFF.

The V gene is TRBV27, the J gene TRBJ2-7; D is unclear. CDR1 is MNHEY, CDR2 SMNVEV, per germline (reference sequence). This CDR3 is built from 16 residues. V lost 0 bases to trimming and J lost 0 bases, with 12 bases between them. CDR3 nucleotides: TGTGCCAGCAGTTTATCCGTACCCGAGAGCTCCTACGAGCAGTACTTC. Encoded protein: CASSLSVPESSYEQYF.

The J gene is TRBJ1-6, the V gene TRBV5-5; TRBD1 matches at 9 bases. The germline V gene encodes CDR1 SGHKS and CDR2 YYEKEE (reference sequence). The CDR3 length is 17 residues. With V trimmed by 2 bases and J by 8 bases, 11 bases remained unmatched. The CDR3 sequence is CASSFRLGTGLDSPLHF. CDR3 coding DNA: TGTGCCAGCAGCTTCCGCCTTGGGACAGGGTTGGATTCACCCCTCCACTTT.

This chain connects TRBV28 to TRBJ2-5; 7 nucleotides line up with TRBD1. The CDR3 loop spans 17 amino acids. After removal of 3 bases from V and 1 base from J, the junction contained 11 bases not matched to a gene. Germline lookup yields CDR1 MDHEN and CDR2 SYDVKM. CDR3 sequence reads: CASSFFRDSFFQETQYF. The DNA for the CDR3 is TGTGCCAGCAGTTTCTTCCGGGACAGCTTTTTCCAAGAGACCCAGTACTTC.

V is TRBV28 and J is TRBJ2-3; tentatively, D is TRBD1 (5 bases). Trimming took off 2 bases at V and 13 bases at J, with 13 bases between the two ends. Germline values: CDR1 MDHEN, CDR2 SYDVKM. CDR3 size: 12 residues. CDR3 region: CASSLRLGREYF. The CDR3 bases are TGTGCCAGCAGTTTAAGGTTGGGCAGGGAGTATTTT.

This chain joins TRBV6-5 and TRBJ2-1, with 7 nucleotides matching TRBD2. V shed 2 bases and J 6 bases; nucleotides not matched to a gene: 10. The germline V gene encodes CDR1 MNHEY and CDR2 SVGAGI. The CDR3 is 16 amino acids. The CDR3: CASSYGLRGSGNEQFF. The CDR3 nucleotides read TGTGCCAGCAGTTACGGCCTTCGCGGGAGTGGCAATGAGCAGTTCTTC.

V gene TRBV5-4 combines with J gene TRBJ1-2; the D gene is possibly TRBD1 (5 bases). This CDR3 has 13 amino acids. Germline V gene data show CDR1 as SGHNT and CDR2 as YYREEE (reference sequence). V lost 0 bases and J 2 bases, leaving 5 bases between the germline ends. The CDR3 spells CASSLEGNYGYTF. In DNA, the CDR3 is TGTGCCAGCAGCTTGGAGGGGAACTATGGCTACACCTTC.

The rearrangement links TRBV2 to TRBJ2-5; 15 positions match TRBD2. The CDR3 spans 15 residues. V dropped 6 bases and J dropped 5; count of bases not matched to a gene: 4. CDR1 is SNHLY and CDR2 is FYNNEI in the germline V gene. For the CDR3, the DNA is TGTGCCAGCAGCTCCGGGACTAGCGGGGGGGAGACCCAGTACTTC. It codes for CASSSGTSGGETQYF.

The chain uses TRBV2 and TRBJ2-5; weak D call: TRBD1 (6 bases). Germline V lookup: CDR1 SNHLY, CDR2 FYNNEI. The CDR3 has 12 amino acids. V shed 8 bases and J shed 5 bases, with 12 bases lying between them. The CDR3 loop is CASWGLGETQYF. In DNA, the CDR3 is TGTGCCAGCTGGGGGCTAGGGGAGACCCAGTACTTC.

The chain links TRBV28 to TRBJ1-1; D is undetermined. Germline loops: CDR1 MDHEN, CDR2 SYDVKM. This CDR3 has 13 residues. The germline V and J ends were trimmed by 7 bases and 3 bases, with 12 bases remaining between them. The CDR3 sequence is CASKLSPDTEAFF. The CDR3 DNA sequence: TGTGCCAGCAAATTAAGTCCGGACACTGAAGCTTTCTTT.

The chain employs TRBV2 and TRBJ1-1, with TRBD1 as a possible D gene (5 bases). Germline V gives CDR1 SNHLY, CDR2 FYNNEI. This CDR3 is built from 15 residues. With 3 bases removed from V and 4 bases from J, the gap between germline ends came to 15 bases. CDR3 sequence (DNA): TGTGCCAGCAGTGACCCGGCGGGGCGGGGCACTGAAGCTTTCTTT. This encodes CASSDPAGRGTEAFF.

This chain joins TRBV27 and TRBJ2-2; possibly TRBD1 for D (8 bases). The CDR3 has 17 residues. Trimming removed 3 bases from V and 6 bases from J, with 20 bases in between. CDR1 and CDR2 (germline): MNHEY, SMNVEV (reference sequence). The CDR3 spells CASSFGGDRLVAGELFF. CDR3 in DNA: TGTGCCAGCAGTTTTGGGGGGGACAGGTTGGTGGCCGGGGAGCTGTTTTTT.

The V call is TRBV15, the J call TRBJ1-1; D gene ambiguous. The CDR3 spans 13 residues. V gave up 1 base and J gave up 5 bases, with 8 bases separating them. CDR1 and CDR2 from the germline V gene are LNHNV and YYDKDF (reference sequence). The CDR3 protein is CATSRGEVTEAFF. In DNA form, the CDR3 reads TGTGCCACCAGCAGAGGAGAGGTGACTGAAGCTTTCTTT.